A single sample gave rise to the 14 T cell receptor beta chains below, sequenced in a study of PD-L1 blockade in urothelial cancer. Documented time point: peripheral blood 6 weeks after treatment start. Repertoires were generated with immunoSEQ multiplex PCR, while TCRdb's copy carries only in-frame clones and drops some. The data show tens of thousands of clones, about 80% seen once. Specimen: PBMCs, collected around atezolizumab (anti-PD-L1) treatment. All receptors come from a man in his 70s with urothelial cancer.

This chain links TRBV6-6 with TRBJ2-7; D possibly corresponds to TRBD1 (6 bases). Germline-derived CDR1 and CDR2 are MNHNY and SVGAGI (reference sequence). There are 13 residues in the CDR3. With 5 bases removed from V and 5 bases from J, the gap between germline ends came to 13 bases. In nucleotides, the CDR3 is TGTGCCAGCAGTCCACAGGGTTCCCACGAGCAGTACTTC. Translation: CASSPQGSHEQYF.

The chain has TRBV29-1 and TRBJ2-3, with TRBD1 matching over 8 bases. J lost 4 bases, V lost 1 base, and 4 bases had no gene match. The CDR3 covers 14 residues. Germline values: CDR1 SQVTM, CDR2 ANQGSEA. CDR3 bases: TGCAGCGTTGAAGCGGACAGGGTTGCAGATACGCAGTATTTT. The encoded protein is CSVEADRVADTQYF.

In DNA, the CDR3 is TGTGCCAGCAGCTTGGGGCTGGGGGACAGAGGGTCCGGGGAGCTGTTTTTT. This sequence encodes CASSLGLGDRGSGELFF. The V and J genes are TRBV11-3 and TRBJ2-2; 7 bases fit TRBD1. V shed 3 bases and J 6 bases; nucleotides not matched to a gene: 13. The V gene's germline CDR1 is SGHNT and CDR2 YENEEA. The CDR3 is 17 residues long.

DNA for the CDR3: TGTGCCAGCAGTTCTAGCGGGGGGGTTACCAAAAACATTCAGTACTTC. Translated: CASSSSGGVTKNIQYF. The chain couples TRBV27 to TRBJ2-4, with 12 bases lining up with TRBD2. The germline V gene encodes CDR1 MNHEY and CDR2 SMNVEV (reference sequence). The CDR3 is made up of 16 amino acids. V lost 4 bases to trimming and J lost 2 bases; unmatched junction nucleotides: 3.

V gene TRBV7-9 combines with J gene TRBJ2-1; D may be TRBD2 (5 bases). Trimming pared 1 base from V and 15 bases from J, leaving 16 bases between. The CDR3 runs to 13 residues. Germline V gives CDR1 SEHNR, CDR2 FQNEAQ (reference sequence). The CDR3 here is CASSLGGDLAWFF. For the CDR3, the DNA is TGTGCCAGCAGCTTAGGTGGGGATCTAGCCTGGTTCTTC.

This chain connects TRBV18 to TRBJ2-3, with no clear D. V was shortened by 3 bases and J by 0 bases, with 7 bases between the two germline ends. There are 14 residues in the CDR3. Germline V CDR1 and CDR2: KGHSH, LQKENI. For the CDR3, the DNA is TGTGCCAGCTCACCGACAAGTAGCACAGATACGCAGTATTTT. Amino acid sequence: CASSPTSSTDTQYF.

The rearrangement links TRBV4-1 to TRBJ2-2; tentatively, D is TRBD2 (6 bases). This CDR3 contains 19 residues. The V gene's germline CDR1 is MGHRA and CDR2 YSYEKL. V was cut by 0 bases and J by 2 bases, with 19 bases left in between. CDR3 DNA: TGCGCCAGCAGCCAAGACCTATCAACAGTAGCGGCAAACACCGGGGAGCTGTTTTTT. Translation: CASSQDLSTVAANTGELFF.

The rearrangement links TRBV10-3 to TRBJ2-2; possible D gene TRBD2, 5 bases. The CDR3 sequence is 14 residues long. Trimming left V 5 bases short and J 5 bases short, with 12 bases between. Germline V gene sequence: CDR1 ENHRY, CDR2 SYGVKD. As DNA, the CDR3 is TGTGCCATCAGTATGCAAGAGGGAACCGGGGAGCTGTTTTTT. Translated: CAISMQEGTGELFF.

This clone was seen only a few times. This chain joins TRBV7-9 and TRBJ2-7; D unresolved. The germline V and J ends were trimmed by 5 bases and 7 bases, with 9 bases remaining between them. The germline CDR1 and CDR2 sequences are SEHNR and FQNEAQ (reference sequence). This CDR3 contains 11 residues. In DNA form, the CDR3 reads TGTGCCAGCAGCCCGCGGTTTGAGCAGTACTTC. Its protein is CASSPRFEQYF. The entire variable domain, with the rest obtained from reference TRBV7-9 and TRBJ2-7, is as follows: DTGVSQNPRHKITKRGQNVTFRCDPISEHNRLYWYRQTLGQGPEFLTYFQNEAQLEKSRLLSDRFSAERPKGSFSTLEIQRTEQGDSAMYLCASSPRFEQYFGPGTRLTVT.

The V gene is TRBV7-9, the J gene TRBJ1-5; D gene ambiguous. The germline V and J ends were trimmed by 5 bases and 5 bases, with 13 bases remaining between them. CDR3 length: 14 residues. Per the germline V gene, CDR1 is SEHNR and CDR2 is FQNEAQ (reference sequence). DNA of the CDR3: TGTGCCAGCAGCCCCACCGGGATTGATCAGCCCCAGCATTTT. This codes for CASSPTGIDQPQHF.

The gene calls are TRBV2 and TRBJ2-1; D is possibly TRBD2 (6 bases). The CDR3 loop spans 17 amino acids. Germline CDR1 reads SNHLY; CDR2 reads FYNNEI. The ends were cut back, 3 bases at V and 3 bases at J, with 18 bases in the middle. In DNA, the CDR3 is TGTGCCAGCAGTGACGGGGGTCGTGGCGGAATCTACAATGAGCAGTTCTTC. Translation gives CASSDGGRGGIYNEQFF.

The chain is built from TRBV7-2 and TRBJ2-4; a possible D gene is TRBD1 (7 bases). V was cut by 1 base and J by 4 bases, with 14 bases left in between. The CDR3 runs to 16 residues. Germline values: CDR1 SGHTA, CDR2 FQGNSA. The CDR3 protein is CASSLGGTAVKNIQYF. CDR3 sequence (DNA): TGTGCCAGCAGCTTAGGCGGGACAGCCGTAAAAAACATTCAGTACTTC.

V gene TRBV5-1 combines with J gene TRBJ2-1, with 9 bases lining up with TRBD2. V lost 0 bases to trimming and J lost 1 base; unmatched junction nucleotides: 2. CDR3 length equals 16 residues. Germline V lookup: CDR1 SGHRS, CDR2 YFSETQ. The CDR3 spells CASSLGAGGSYNEQFF. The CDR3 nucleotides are TGCGCCAGCAGCTTGGGGGCGGGAGGGTCCTACAATGAGCAGTTCTTC.

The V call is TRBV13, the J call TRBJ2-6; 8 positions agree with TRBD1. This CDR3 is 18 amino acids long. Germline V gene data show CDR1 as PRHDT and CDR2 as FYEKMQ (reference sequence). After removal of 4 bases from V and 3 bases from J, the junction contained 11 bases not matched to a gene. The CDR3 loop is CASSSDRGGGDGANVLTF. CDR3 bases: TGTGCCAGCAGCTCTGACAGGGGTGGAGGGGATGGGGCCAACGTCCTGACTTTC.